These T cell receptor beta chains were read from a single sample in a study of T cells in localized non-small cell lung cancer. TCRdb's table, derived via immunoSEQ multiplex PCR, lists solely in-frame clones and lacks some. This sample has 59,000 or so clones; 80% to 95% occur once, and the top ten carry 15% to 20%. Source: peripheral blood, taken before any cancer treatment. Receptors originate from a man between 40 and 75 years old with stage I lung adenocarcinoma. The CDR3 runs from the conserved cysteine through the conserved F or W. Each record gives: D gene, clone size, J gene, V gene, CDR3 protein, CDR3 DNA. The D gene is left open where the match is weak. Rows may omit the clone size; those that give it use once, few, many or a size class.

>TRBD1|NA|TRBJ1-1|TRBV6-6
CASSYRQGVAEAFF
TGTGCCAGCAGTTACCGTCAGGGGGTAGCTGAAGCTTTCTTT
>NA|NA|TRBJ2-3|TRBV6-5
CASSYPTTGRDTQYF
TGTGCCAGCAGTTACCCAACAACTGGGAGAGATACGCAGTATTTT
>TRBD1|NA|TRBJ2-1|TRBV15
CATSARDRGTNEQFF
TGTGCCACCAGCGCACGGGACAGGGGGACGAATGAGCAATTCTTC
>NA|NA|TRBJ1-5|TRBV4-2
CASSYDGNQPQHF
TGTGCCAGCAGCTACGACGGGAATCAGCCCCAGCATTTT
>NA|NA|TRBJ1-1|TRBV18
CASSPPVSQSTEAFF
TGTGCCAGCTCACCACCGGTATCCCAGTCCACTGAAGCTTTCTTT
>NA|NA|TRBJ2-7|TRBV20-1
CSARDNEQYF
TGCAGTGCTAGAGACAACGAGCAGTACTTC
>NA|NA|TRBJ2-3|TRBV28
CASSLASDTQYF
TGTGCCAGCAGCCTAGCCTCGGATACGCAGTATTTT
>NA|NA|TRBJ2-3|TRBV6-5
CASSIVGGYTDTQYF
TGTGCCAGCAGCATAGTGGGCGGATACACAGATACGCAGTATTTT
>NA|NA|TRBJ2-5|TRBV15
CATSRAWETQYF
TGTGCCACCAGCCGGGCGTGGGAGACCCAGTACTTC
>NA|NA|TRBJ1-2|TRBV6-5
CASSYAPRTADYGYTF
TGTGCCAGCAGTTATGCCCCAAGGACCGCTGACTATGGCTACACCTTC
>TRBD1|NA|TRBJ2-3|TRBV6-1
CASSEGTGGRDTQYF
TGTGCCAGCAGTGAAGGCACAGGGGGAAGAGATACGCAGTATTTT
>NA|NA|TRBJ1-5|TRBV19
CASTSEEGTLNNQPQHF
TGTGCCAGTACTTCCGAAGAAGGGACCTTGAACAATCAGCCCCAGCATTTT
>TRBD1|NA|TRBJ1-1|TRBV10-3
CAISVNRGDTEAFF
TGTGCCATCAGTGTAAACAGGGGAGACACTGAAGCTTTCTTT
>NA|NA|TRBJ2-7|TRBV6-6
CASSHGESYEQYF
TGTGCCAGCAGTCATGGCGAATCCTACGAGCAGTACTTC
>TRBD2|NA|TRBJ2-7|TRBV27
CASSYSGRGTYEQYF
TGTGCCAGCAGTTATAGCGGGAGGGGCACCTACGAGCAGTACTTC
>NA|NA|TRBJ2-5|TRBV18
CASSLDRRVGETQYF
TGTGCCAGCTCACTAGACCGTAGGGTCGGCGAGACCCAGTACTTC
>NA|NA|TRBJ2-6|TRBV19
CASSIGQPGANVLTF
TGTGCCAGTAGTATAGGACAACCCGGGGCCAACGTCCTGACTTTC
>TRBD1|NA|TRBJ2-4|TRBV28
CASSLLQGNIQYF
TGTGCCAGCAGTTTATTACAGGGGAACATTCAGTACTTC
>NA|once|TRBJ1-1|TRBV11-3
CASSLGAGVGTEAFF
TGTGCCAGCAGCTTAGGGGCAGGGGTCGGCACTGAAGCTTTCTTT
>TRBD1|once|TRBJ2-5|TRBV29-1
CSVRGGARGQETQYF
TGCAGCGTGAGAGGGGGCGCGAGAGGGCAAGAGACCCAGTACTTC
>TRBD2|once|TRBJ2-7|TRBV6-1
CASSAPGTSGNAYEQYF
TGTGCCAGCAGTGCCCCAGGGACTAGCGGTAACGCCTACGAGCAGTACTTC
>NA|NA|TRBJ2-7|TRBV15
CATSRDPGTKTYEQYF
TGTGCCACCAGCAGAGACCCCGGGACAAAAACCTACGAGCAGTACTTC
>NA|once|TRBJ2-3|TRBV6-4
CASSDSVGASTDTQYF
TGTGCCAGCAGTGATTCTGTCGGAGCAAGCACAGATACGCAGTATTTT
>NA|NA|TRBJ2-1|TRBV10-3
CAISDGGHEQFF
TGTGCCATCAGTGATGGGGGTCATGAGCAGTTCTTC
>NA|once|TRBJ2-5|TRBV10-3
CAISVGDPVPGETQYF
TGTGCCATCAGTGTCGGGGATCCAGTCCCGGGAGAGACCCAGTACTTC
>NA|NA|TRBJ2-7|TRBV5-1
CASSFVSGSTYEQYF
TGCGCCAGCAGCTTTGTGAGCGGCTCCACCTACGAGCAGTACTTC
>NA|NA|TRBJ2-1|TRBV4-2
CASSRDQSATYNEQFF
TGTGCCAGCAGCCGAGACCAGAGCGCGACGTACAATGAGCAGTTCTTC
>TRBD1|NA|TRBJ1-3|TRBV2
CASSRDRGNTIYF
TGTGCCAGCAGTCGGGACAGGGGAAACACCATATATTTT
>NA|NA|TRBJ2-7|TRBV9
CASSPSGLDFYEQYF
TGTGCCAGCAGCCCTAGTGGTCTGGATTTCTACGAGCAGTACTTC
>NA|NA|TRBJ2-3|TRBV11-3
CASSFSGPSTDTQYF
TGTGCCAGCAGTTTTAGCGGTCCTAGCACAGATACGCAGTATTTT
>TRBD1|once|TRBJ2-7|TRBV5-4
CASSHPGQGANEQYF
TGTGCCAGCAGCCACCCTGGACAGGGGGCGAACGAGCAGTACTTC
>TRBD1|NA|TRBJ2-1|TRBV5-1
CASTETGTGGRGEQFF
TGCGCCAGCACAGAAACCGGGACAGGGGGTCGGGGTGAGCAGTTCTTC
>NA|NA|TRBJ2-2|TRBV6-5
CASSFSGELFF
TGTGCCAGCAGTTTCTCCGGGGAGCTGTTTTTT
>NA|NA|TRBJ1-4|TRBV5-5
CASSRRDGNEKLFF
TGTGCCAGCAGCCGAAGGGACGGGAATGAAAAACTGTTTTTT
>TRBD1|NA|TRBJ2-2|TRBV11-2
CASSDWTGSGTGELFF
TGTGCCAGCAGCGACTGGACAGGGTCGGGAACCGGGGAGCTGTTTTTT
>NA|NA|TRBJ2-1|TRBV7-9
CASSLGGSRYNEQFF
TGTGCCAGCAGCTTAGGGGGGAGCCGGTACAATGAGCAGTTCTTC